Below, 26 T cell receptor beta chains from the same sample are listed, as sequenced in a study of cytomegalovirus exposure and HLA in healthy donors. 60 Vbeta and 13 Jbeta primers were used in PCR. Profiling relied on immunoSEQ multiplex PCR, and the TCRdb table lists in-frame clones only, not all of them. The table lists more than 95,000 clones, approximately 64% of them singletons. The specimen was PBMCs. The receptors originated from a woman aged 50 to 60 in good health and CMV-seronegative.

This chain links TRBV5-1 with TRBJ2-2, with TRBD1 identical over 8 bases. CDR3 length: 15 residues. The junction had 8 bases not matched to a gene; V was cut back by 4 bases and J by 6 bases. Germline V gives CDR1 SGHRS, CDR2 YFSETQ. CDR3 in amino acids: CASSGQPTGAGELFF. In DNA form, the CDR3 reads TGCGCCAGCAGCGGCCAACCGACAGGGGCCGGGGAGCTGTTTTTT. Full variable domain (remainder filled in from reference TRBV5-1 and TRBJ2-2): KAGVTQTPRYLIKTRGQQVTLSCSPISGHRSVSWYQQTPGQGLQFLFEYFSETQRNKGNFPGRFSGRQFSNSRSEMNVSTLELGDSALYLCASSGQPTGAGELFFGEGSRLTVL.

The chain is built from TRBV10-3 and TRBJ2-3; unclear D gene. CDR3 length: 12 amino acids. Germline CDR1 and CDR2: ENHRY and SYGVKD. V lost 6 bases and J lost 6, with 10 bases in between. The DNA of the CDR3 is TGTGCCATCAGCCAGGTCACCGATACGCAGTATTTT. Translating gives CAISQVTDTQYF.

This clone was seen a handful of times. The DNA for the CDR3 is TGTGCCAGCTCACGAGGAGGGACCCTCCAAGAGACCCAGTACTTC. Translating gives CASSRGGTLQETQYF. The V and J genes are TRBV18 and TRBJ2-5; D perhaps matches TRBD2 (6 bases). V lost 4 bases and J 1 base, leaving 13 bases between the germline ends. This CDR3 spans 15 amino acids. CDR1 KGHSH and CDR2 LQKENI come from the germline V gene.

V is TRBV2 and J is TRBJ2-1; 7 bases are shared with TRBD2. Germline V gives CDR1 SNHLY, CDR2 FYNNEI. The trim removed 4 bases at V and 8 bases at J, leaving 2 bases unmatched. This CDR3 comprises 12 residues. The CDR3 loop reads CASSGGGYEQFF. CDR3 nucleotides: TGTGCCAGCAGTGGGGGGGGGTATGAGCAGTTCTTC.

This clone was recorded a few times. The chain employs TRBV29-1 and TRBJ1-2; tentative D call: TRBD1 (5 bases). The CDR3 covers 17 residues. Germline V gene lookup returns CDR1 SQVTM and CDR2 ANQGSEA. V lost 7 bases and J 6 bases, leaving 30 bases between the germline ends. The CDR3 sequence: CSAEIIVRRGRRDGYTF. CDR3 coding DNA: TGCAGCGCGGAAATTATTGTACGGCGGGGGAGAAGGGATGGCTACACCTTC. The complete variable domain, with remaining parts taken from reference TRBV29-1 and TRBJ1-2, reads SAVISQKPSRDICQRGTSLTIQCQVDSQVTMMFWYRQQPGQSLTLIATANQGSEATYESGFVIDKFPISRPNLTFSTLTVSNMSPEDSSIYLCSAEIIVRRGRRDGYTFGSGTRLTVV.

CDR3 coding DNA: TGCGCCAGCAACGTACAGGGGGCGGGAGACACTGAAGCTTTCTTT. Translated: CASNVQGAGDTEAFF. The chain couples TRBV5-1 to TRBJ1-1, with 9 bases identical to TRBD1. Trimming took 6 bases from V and 3 from J; bases not matched to a gene: 9. This CDR3 has 15 amino acids. Germline loops: CDR1 SGHRS, CDR2 YFSETQ.

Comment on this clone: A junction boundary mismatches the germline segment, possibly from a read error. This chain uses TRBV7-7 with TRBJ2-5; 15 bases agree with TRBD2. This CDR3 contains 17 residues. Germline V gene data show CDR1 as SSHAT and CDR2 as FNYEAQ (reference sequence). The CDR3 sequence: CASSRTSGGAKWETQYF. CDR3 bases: TGTGCTAGCAGCCGGACTAGCGGGGGGGCAAAGTGGGAGACCCAGTACTTC.

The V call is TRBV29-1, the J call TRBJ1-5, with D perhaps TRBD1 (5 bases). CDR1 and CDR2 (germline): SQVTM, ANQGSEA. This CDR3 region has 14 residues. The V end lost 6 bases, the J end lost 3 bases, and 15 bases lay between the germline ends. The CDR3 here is CSVGLGSPNQPQHF. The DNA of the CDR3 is TGCAGCGTGGGACTGGGTTCACCCAATCAGCCCCAGCATTTT.

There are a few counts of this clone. CDR3 DNA sequence: TGTGCCTGGAGTGTGGGGGGAGATCAGCCCCAGCATTTT. Translated, it gives CAWSVGGDQPQHF. This chain joins TRBV30 and TRBJ1-5; D might be TRBD1 (5 bases). The germline gives CDR1 GTSNPN, CDR2 SVGIG (reference sequence). The germline V and J ends were trimmed by 0 bases and 5 bases, with 8 bases remaining between them. The CDR3 extends over 13 amino acids.

CDR3 nucleotides: TGTGCCAGCAGCTTAAGGCCTAGCGGAGACAATGAGCAGTTCTTC. Protein sequence: CASSLRPSGDNEQFF. The chain recombines TRBV7-3 with TRBJ2-1; 7 positions match TRBD2. Germline CDR1 SGHTA, CDR2 FQGTGA. With V trimmed by 1 base and J by 5 bases, 5 bases remained unmatched. The CDR3 consists of 15 residues.

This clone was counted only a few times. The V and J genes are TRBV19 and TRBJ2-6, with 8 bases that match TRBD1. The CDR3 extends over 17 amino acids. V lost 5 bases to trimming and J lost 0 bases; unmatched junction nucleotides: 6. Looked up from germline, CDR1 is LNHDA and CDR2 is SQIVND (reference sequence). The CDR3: CASSGDRPTSGANVLTF. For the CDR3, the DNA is TGTGCCAGTAGTGGGGACAGGCCCACCTCTGGGGCCAACGTCCTGACTTTC.

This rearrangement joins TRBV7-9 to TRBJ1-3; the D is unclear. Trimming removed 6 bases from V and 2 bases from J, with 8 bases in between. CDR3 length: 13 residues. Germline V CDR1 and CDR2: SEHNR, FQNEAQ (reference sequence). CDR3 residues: CASRQLAGNTIYF. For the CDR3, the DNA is TGTGCCAGCAGACAGCTTGCTGGAAACACCATATATTTT.

CDR3 sequence reads: CASRLTLGTDTQYF. The CDR3 DNA reads TGTGCCAGTCGTTTGACACTTGGCACAGATACGCAGTATTTT. The chain recombines TRBV6-5 with TRBJ2-3; the D is unclear. The germline V gene encodes CDR1 MNHEY and CDR2 SVGAGI. This CDR3 has 14 residues. Trimming removed 9 bases from V and 1 base from J, with 14 bases in between.

As DNA, the CDR3 is TGTGCCAGCAGCCCCAGAGACACGGCTGGGGCCAACGTCCTGACTTTC. Protein product: CASSPRDTAGANVLTF. The chain recombines TRBV11-3 with TRBJ2-6; no clear D. Trimming cost V 5 bases and J 2 bases, with 13 bases left between them. The CDR3 length is 16 residues. Germline V gene data show CDR1 as SGHNT and CDR2 as YENEEA.

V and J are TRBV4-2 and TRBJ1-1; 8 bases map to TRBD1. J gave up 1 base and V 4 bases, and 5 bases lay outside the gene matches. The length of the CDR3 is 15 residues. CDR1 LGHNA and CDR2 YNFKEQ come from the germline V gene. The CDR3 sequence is CASSLWTGWNTEAFF. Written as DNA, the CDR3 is TGTGCCAGCAGCCTTTGGACAGGGTGGAACACTGAAGCTTTCTTT.

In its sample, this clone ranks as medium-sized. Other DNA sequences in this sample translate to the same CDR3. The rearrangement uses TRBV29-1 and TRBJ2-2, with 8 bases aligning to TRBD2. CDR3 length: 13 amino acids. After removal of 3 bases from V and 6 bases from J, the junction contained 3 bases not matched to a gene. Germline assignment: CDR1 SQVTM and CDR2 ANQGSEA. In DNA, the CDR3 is TGCAGCGTTGACGGGAGGGCGTCCGGGGAGCTGTTTTTT. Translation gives CSVDGRASGELFF.

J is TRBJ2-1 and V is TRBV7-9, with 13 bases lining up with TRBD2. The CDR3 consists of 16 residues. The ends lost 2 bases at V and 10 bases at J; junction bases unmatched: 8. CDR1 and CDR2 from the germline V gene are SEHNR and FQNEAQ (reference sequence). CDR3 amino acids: CASSLIGLAGEREQFF. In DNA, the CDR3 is TGTGCCAGCAGCTTAATCGGACTAGCGGGAGAGAGGGAGCAGTTCTTC.

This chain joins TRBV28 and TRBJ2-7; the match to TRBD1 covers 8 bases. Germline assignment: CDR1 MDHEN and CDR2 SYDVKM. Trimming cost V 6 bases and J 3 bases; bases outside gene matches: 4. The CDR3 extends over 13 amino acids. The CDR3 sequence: CASRGDRIYEQYF. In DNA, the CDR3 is TGTGCCAGCAGGGGGGACAGGATCTACGAGCAGTACTTC.

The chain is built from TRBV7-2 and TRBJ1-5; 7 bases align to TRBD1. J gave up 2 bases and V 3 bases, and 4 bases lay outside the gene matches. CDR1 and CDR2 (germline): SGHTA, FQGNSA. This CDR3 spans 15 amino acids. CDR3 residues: CASSFSGGGNQPQHF. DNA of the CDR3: TGTGCCAGCAGCTTCTCAGGGGGTGGCAATCAGCCCCAGCATTTT.

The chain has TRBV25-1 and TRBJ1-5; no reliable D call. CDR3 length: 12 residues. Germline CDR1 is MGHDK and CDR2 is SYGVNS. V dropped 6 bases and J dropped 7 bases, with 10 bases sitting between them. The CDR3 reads CASSDGSQPQHF. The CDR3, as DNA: TGTGCCAGCAGCGACGGTAGCCAGCCCCAGCATTTT.

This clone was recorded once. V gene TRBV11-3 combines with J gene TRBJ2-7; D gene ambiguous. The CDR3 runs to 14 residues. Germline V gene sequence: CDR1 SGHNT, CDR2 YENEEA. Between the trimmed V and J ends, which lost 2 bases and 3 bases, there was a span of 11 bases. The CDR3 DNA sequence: TGTGCCAGCAGCTTAAGTAATCTAGTCTACGAGCAGTACTTC. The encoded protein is CASSLSNLVYEQYF.

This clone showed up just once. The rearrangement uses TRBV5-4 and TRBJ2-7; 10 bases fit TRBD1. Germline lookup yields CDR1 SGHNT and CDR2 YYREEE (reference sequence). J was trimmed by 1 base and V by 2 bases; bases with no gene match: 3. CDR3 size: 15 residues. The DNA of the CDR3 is TGTGCCAGCAGCTTCCGGGACAGGGGTTCCTACGAGCAGTACTTC. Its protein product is CASSFRDRGSYEQYF.

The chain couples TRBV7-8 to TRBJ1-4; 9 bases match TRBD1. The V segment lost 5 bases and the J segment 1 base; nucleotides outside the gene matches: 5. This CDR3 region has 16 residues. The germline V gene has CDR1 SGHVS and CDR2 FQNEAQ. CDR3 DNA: TGTGCCAGCAGCCGAAGACAGGGGGTAACTAATGAAAAACTGTTTTTT. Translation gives CASSRRQGVTNEKLFF.

CDR3 nucleotides: TGTGCCAGCAGTTCAGACAGACTGAAGGGGGGCTACACCTTC. It specifies CASSSDRLKGGYTF. This sequence joins TRBV6-6 and TRBJ1-2, with D possibly being TRBD1 (5 bases). The CDR3 loop spans 14 amino acids. The germline gives CDR1 MNHNY, CDR2 SVGAGI (reference sequence). Deletions cut 4 bases from V and 8 bases from J, with 17 bases between.

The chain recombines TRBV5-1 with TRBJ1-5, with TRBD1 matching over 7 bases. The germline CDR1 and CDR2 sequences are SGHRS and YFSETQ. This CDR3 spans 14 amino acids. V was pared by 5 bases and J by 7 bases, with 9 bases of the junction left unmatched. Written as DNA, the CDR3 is TGCGCCAGCAGTCCGACAGGGTTGGAACAGCCCCAGCATTTT. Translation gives CASSPTGLEQPQHF.

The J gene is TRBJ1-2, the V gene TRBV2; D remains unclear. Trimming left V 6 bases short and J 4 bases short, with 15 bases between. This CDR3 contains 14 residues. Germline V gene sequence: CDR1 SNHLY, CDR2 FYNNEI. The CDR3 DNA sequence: TGTGCCAGCAGGGCGACGGGAGGTGGCTATGGCTACACCTTC. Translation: CASRATGGGYGYTF.